The following is a T cell receptor (beta chain) sequence with its context. In TCRdb, the RACE reads were re-called with MiXCR into one record per CDR3 protein. The table lists about 120,000 distinct CDR3 sequences, around 13% of them singletons. Stated time point: patch test 1, 2 weeks after DPC sensitization. Described treatment: therapeutic diphenylcyclopropenone sensitization with weekly scalp DPC. The source of the sample is a study of human T cells and chemical hapten exposure. The source of this sequence is a man aged 18 to 30 with alopecia areata. Some clones in this sample may be carry-over from other donors' samples. This specimen consisted of whole blood, obtained in connection with sensitization to the hapten diphenylcyclopropenone (DPC).

The CDR3 loop is CASSLVLRYTGAFF. The CDR3 DNA follows: TGTGCCAGCAGCTTGGTGTTACGGTACACGGGAGCTTTCTTT. The chain couples TRBV11-2 to TRBJ1-1; the D is unclear. The germline CDR1 and CDR2 sequences are SGHAT and FQNNGV. Trimming shortened V by 3 bases and J by 10 bases, and 18 bases separated the two germline ends. The CDR3 totals 14 residues.